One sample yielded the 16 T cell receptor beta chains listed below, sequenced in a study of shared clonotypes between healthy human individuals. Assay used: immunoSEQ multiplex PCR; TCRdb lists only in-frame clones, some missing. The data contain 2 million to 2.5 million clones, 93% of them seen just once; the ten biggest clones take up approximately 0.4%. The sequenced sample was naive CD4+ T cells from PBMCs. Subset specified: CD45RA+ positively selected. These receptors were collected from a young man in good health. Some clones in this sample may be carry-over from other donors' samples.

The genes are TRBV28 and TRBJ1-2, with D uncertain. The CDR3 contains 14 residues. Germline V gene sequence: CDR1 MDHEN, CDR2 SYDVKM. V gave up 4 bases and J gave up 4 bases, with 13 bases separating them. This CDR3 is CASSSPSPGYGYTF. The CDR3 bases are TGTGCCAGCAGTTCCCCCTCCCCGGGCTATGGCTACACCTTC.

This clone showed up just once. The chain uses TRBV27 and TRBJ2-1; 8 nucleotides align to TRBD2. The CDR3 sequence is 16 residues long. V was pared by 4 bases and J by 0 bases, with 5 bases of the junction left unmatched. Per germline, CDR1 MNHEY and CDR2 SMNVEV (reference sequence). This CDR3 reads CASSSGLGGSYNEQFF. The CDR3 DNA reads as TGTGCCAGCAGTTCGGGACTAGGGGGCTCCTACAATGAGCAGTTCTTC.

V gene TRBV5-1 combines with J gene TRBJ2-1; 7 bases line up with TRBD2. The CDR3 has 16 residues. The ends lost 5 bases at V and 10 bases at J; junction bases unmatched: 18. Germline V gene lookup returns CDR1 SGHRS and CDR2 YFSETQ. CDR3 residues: CASRSPRTRDLKEQFF. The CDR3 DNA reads TGCGCCAGCAGATCTCCAAGGACTAGAGATCTCAAGGAGCAGTTCTTC.

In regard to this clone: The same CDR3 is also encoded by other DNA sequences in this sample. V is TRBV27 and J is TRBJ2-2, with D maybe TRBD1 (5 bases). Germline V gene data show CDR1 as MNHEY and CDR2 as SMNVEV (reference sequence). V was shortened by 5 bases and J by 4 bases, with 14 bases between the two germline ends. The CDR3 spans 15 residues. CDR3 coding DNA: TGTGCCAGCAGTCCAAGGGGCGCTGGCACCGGGGAGCTGTTTTTT. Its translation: CASSPRGAGTGELFF.

The CDR3 loop is CASSRDRPNTGELFF. CDR3 nucleotides: TGTGCCAGCAGCCGCGACAGACCGAACACCGGGGAGCTGTTTTTT. This chain links TRBV5-4 with TRBJ2-2; D is perhaps TRBD1 (5 bases). Deletions cut 4 bases from V and 0 bases from J, with 10 bases between. Germline V CDR1 and CDR2: SGHNT, YYREEE (reference sequence). This CDR3 has 15 amino acids.

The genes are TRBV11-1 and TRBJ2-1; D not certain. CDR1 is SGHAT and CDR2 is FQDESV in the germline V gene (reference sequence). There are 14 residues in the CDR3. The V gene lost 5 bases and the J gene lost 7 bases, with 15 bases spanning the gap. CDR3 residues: CASSPPWRRNEQFF. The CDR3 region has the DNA TGTGCCAGCAGCCCACCCTGGCGTCGGAATGAGCAGTTCTTC.

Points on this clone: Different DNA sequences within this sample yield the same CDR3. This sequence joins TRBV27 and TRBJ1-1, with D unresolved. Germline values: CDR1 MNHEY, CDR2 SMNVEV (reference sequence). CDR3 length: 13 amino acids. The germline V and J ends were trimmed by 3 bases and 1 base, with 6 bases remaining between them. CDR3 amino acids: CASSFRGNTEAFF. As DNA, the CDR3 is TGTGCCAGCAGTTTTAGAGGGAACACTGAAGCTTTCTTT.

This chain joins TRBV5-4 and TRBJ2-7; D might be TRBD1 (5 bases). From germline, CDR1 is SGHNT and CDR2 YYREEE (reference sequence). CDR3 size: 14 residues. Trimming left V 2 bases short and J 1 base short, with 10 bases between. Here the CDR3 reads CASSFGHLSYEQYF. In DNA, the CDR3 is TGTGCCAGCAGCTTTGGACACCTTTCCTACGAGCAGTACTTC. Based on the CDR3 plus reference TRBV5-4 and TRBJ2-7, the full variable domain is ETGVTQSPTHLIKTRGQQVTLRCSSQSGHNTVSWYQQALGQGPQFIFQYYREEENGRGNFPPRFSGLQFPNYSSELNVNALELDDSALYLCASSFGHLSYEQYFGPGTRLTVT.

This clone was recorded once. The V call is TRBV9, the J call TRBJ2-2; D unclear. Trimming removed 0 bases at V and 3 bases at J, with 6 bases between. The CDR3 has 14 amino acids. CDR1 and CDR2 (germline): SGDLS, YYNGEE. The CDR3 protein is CASSVAFDTGELFF. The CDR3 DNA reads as TGTGCCAGCAGCGTAGCTTTTGACACCGGGGAGCTGTTTTTT.

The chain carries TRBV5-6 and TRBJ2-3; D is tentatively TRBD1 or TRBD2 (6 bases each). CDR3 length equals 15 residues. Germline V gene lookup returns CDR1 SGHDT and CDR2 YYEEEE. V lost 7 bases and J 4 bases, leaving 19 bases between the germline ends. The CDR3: CASSWGASVSDTQYF. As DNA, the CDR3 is TGTGCCAGCTCTTGGGGGGCTAGCGTTTCAGATACGCAGTATTTT. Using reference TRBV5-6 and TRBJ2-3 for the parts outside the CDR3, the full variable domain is DAGVTQSPTHLIKTRGQQVTLRCSPKSGHDTVSWYQQALGQGPQFIFQYYEEEERQRGNFPDRFSGHQFPNYSSELNVNALLLGDSALYLCASSWGASVSDTQYFGPGTRLTVL.

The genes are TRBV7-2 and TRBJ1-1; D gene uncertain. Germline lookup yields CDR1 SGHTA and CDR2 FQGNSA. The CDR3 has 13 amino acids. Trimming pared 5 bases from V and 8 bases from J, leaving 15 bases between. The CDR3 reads CASSIIPVGEAFF. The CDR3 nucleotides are TGTGCCAGCAGCATTATTCCGGTTGGGGAAGCTTTCTTT.

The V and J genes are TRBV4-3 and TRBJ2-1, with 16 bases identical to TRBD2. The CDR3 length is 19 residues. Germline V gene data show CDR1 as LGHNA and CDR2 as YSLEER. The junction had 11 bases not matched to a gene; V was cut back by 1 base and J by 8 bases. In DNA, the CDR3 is TGCGCCAGCAGCCAAGCTGGTGGGGGACTAGCGGGAGGGAACTATGAGCAGTTCTTC. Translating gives CASSQAGGGLAGGNYEQFF.

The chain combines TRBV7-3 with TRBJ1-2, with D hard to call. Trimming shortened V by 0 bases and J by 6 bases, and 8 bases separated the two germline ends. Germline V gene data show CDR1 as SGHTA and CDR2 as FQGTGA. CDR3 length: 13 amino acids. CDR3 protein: CASSLTGLNGYTF. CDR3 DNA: TGTGCCAGCAGCTTAACCGGCCTCAATGGCTACACCTTC.

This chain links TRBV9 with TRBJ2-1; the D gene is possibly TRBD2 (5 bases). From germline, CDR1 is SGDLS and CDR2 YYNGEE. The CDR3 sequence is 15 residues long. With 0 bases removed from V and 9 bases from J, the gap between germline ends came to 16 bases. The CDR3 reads CASSVASTAVGEQFF. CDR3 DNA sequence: TGTGCCAGCAGCGTAGCTAGCACTGCAGTGGGTGAGCAGTTCTTC.

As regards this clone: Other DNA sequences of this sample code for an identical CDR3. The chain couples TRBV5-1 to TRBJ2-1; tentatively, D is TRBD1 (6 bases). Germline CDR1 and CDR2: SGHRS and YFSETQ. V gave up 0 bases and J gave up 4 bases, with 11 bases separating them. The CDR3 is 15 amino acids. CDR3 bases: TGCGCCAGCAGCTTGGCTGGGGGCCGGTACAATGAGCAGTTCTTC. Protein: CASSLAGGRYNEQFF.

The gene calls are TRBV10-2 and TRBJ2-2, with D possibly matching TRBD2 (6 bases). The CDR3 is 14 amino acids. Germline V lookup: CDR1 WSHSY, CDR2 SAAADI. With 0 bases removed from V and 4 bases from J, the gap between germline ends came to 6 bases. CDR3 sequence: CASSESGGTGELFF. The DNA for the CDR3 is TGCGCCAGCAGTGAGTCGGGGGGCACCGGGGAGCTGTTTTTT.